The 30 T cell receptor beta chains listed next were all sequenced from one sample in a study of CD8 T cells in ankylosing spondylitis. Via MiXCR, TCRdb re-called the 5' RACE reads, giving one row per CDR3 protein. The sample consists of approximately 550,000 distinct CDR3 sequences, approximately 12% of them appearing once. Whole-study results and caveats: Blood from ankylosing spondylitis patients appeared to carry a characteristic eight-variant TCR beta motif.

Their antigens remain unidentified. What was sequenced was blood, either unsorted or a sorted T cell fraction (not recorded which). The receptors come from a male donor with ankylosing spondylitis.

This clonotype appeared a few times. Here the CDR3 DNA reads TGCAGTGCTAGCGGTGGGGTGGGGGGCAGCGGAAACATTCAGTACTTC. This gives the protein CSASGGVGGSGNIQYF. V usage is TRBV20-1 and J usage is TRBJ2-4; TRBD1 or TRBD2 may be the D gene (6 bases each). This CDR3 is built from 16 residues. The germline gives CDR1 DFQATT, CDR2 SNEGSKA (reference sequence). V lost 3 bases and J 6 bases, leaving 21 bases between the germline ends.

In this sample, this clonotype turned up many times. The chain carries TRBV4-1 and TRBJ2-7; 8 bases fit TRBD1. Germline loops: CDR1 MGHRA, CDR2 YSYEKL. V lost 4 bases and J lost 1; bases outside the gene matches: 6. This CDR3 has 15 residues. The CDR3 sequence is CASSLRDRPSYEQYF. The CDR3 coding sequence is TGCGCCAGCAGCCTTCGGGACAGGCCTTCCTACGAGCAGTACTTC.

This clonotype was seen a handful of times. The V gene is TRBV24-1, the J gene TRBJ2-5; D call uncertain. The germline V gene has CDR1 KGHDR and CDR2 SFDVKD. The CDR3 spans 13 residues. V was shortened by 5 bases and J by 2 bases, with 8 bases between the two germline ends. The CDR3 bases are TGTGCCACCAGTGCTGGATTTCAAGAGACCCAGTACTTC. This gives the protein CATSAGFQETQYF.

The sample holds a few counts of this clonotype. V usage is TRBV15 and J usage is TRBJ2-7, with D possibly called TRBD1 or TRBD2 (5 bases each). Trimming took 1 base from V and 6 from J, leaving 13 bases between them. There are 14 residues in the CDR3. Germline V lookup: CDR1 LNHNV, CDR2 YYDKDF (reference sequence). This chain's CDR3 is CATSRGSEGSEQYV. CDR3 coding DNA: TGTGCCACCAGCAGAGGAAGCGAGGGGTCCGAGCAGTACGTC.

V usage is TRBV20-1 and J usage is TRBJ2-5; 7 bases map to TRBD2. Losses at the gene ends were 0 bases for V and 1 base for J; bases not matched to a gene: 5. Germline values: CDR1 DFQATT, CDR2 SNEGSKA (reference sequence). The CDR3 spans 15 residues. Written as DNA, the CDR3 is TGCAGTGCTAGAGATCTCTCTAGCGGCCAAGAGACCCAGTACTTC. Amino acid sequence: CSARDLSSGQETQYF.

In its sample, this clonotype was seen a few times. The rearrangement links TRBV7-9 to TRBJ2-3; 7 bases match TRBD1. V lost 5 bases and J lost 6; bases outside the gene matches: 8. The CDR3 runs 14 residues. Germline CDR1 is SEHNR and CDR2 is FQNEAQ (reference sequence). CDR3 bases: TGTGCCAGCAGCAAACAGGGGAAGAACGATACGCAGTATTTT. Its translation: CASSKQGKNDTQYF.

The CDR3 here is CASSLSPGATGELFF. In nucleotides, the CDR3 is TGTGCCAGCAGTTTGTCCCCCGGGGCCACCGGGGAGCTGTTTTTT. This chain links TRBV6-5 with TRBJ2-2; the D call may be TRBD1 or TRBD2 (5 bases each). The germline V gene has CDR1 MNHEY and CDR2 SVGAGI. V lost 4 bases and J 4 bases, leaving 13 bases between the germline ends. This CDR3 comprises 15 residues.

CDR3 nucleotide sequence: TGTGCCAGCAGTCCAGTTACTAATGAAAAACTGTTTTTT. Amino acid sequence: CASSPVTNEKLFF. The V call is TRBV6-1, the J call TRBJ1-4; D gene uncertain. V was clipped by 5 bases and J by 2 bases, with 6 bases between them. The CDR3 contains 13 residues. CDR1 MNHNS and CDR2 SASEGT come from the germline V gene.

The chain couples TRBV5-1 to TRBJ2-3, with D possibly TRBD2 on 5 matching bases. Germline-derived CDR1 and CDR2 are SGHRS and YFSETQ. V was pared by 0 bases and J by 6 bases, with 8 bases between. The CDR3 is 13 residues long. The CDR3 DNA follows: TGCGCCAGCAGCTTGGGTCTAGCTGATACGCAGTATTTT. As protein: CASSLGLADTQYF.

The rearrangement links TRBV10-3 to TRBJ2-5; a weak D match, TRBD2 (5 bases). This CDR3 comprises 16 residues. Trimming removed 3 bases from V and 5 bases from J, with 19 bases in between. Germline V gene data show CDR1 as ENHRY and CDR2 as SYGVKD. CDR3 region: CAISEGGDSYGETQYF. For the CDR3, the DNA is TGTGCCATCAGTGAAGGAGGCGACTCCTACGGGGAGACCCAGTACTTC.

This clonotype has more than one count but fewer than ten. V and J are TRBV24-1 and TRBJ1-5; TRBD1 matches at 11 bases. V lost 4 bases and J lost 6; bases outside the gene matches: 4. The CDR3 extends over 15 amino acids. CDR1 KGHDR and CDR2 SFDVKD come from the germline V gene. For the CDR3, the DNA is TGTGCCACCAGTGAAGGGACAGGGGGGGGTCAGCCCCAGCATTTT. This codes for CATSEGTGGGQPQHF.

This clonotype was found a few times. The chain couples TRBV10-2 to TRBJ1-2; 8 positions agree with TRBD1. Germline V gene sequence: CDR1 WSHSY, CDR2 SAAADI. The length of the CDR3 is 16 residues. V shed 0 bases and J 4 bases; nucleotides not matched to a gene: 7. The CDR3 sequence is CASSESIRGRGYGYTF. CDR3 sequence (DNA): TGCGCCAGCAGTGAGTCAATCAGGGGGCGAGGCTATGGCTACACCTTC.

V and J are TRBV7-9 and TRBJ2-1; 11 bases are a match to TRBD2. This CDR3 spans 16 amino acids. Looked up from germline, CDR1 is SEHNR and CDR2 is FQNEAQ (reference sequence). V lost 5 bases, J lost 8 bases, and 11 bases stayed unmatched. The CDR3 loop is CASSPAMASGRYEQFF. CDR3 nucleotide sequence: TGTGCCAGCAGCCCCGCCATGGCTAGCGGGAGGTATGAGCAGTTCTTC. The variable domain in full, with the rest retrieved from reference TRBV7-9 and TRBJ2-1, is DTGVSQNPRHKITKRGQNVTFRCDPISEHNRLYWYRQTLGQGPEFLTYFQNEAQLEKSRLLSDRFSAERPKGSFSTLEIQRTEQGDSAMYLCASSPAMASGRYEQFFGPGTRLTVL.

The chain carries TRBV27 and TRBJ2-5; D may be TRBD2 (6 bases). The V end lost 2 bases, the J end lost 5 bases, and 9 bases lay between the germline ends. The CDR3 is made up of 13 amino acids. Germline V gene data show CDR1 as MNHEY and CDR2 as SMNVEV (reference sequence). CDR3 sequence reads: CASSLRRGETQYF. The CDR3 DNA reads TGTGCCAGCAGTTTAAGACGGGGGGAGACCCAGTACTTC.

This clonotype has more than one count but fewer than ten. The chain uses TRBV20-1 and TRBJ2-3; TRBD1 matches 7 bases. CDR3 size: 16 residues. Germline-derived CDR1 and CDR2 are DFQATT and SNEGSKA (reference sequence). With 0 bases clipped from V and 1 base from J, the junction kept 7 bases outside the gene matches. The CDR3 spells CSARDVRQGGTDTQYF. Here the CDR3 DNA reads TGCAGTGCTAGAGATGTGCGGCAGGGGGGCACAGATACGCAGTATTTT.

The V gene is TRBV5-6, the J gene TRBJ1-2; TRBD1 agrees at 8 bases. V gave up 2 bases and J gave up 7 bases; unmatched junction bases: 4. This CDR3 is 13 amino acids long. Germline CDR1 reads SGHDT; CDR2 reads YYEEEE. This CDR3 reads CASSFRDRRGYTF. The DNA for the CDR3 is TGTGCCAGCAGCTTCCGGGACAGGCGTGGCTACACCTTC.

This clonotype was found a few times. This chain joins TRBV20-1 and TRBJ2-3; 11 bases fit TRBD2. This CDR3 contains 14 residues. The trim removed 6 bases at V and 5 bases at J, leaving 7 bases unmatched. Germline V gives CDR1 DFQATT, CDR2 SNEGSKA (reference sequence). The CDR3 DNA reads as TGCAGTGCCCCACTAGCGGGAGTGGGAGATACGCAGTATTTT. The encoded protein is CSAPLAGVGDTQYF.

DNA for the CDR3: TGTGCCAGCAGGGAAACAGGGTCGGGCACTGAAGCTTTCTTT. It is translated as CASRETGSGTEAFF. The V call is TRBV6-1, the J call TRBJ1-1, with a possible D match to TRBD1 (6 bases). Germline CDR1 is MNHNS and CDR2 is SASEGT. The V end lost 6 bases, the J end lost 4 bases, and 15 bases lay between the germline ends. This CDR3 comprises 14 residues.

The sample holds a few counts of this clonotype. The chain combines TRBV5-6 with TRBJ1-1; D not certain. Germline V gene sequence: CDR1 SGHDT, CDR2 YYEEEE. The CDR3 loop spans 13 amino acids. V was shortened by 4 bases and J by 6 bases, with 13 bases between the two germline ends. CDR3: CASSPERRPEAFF. The CDR3 DNA follows: TGTGCCAGCAGCCCGGAAAGACGGCCTGAAGCTTTCTTT.

The genes are TRBV4-2 and TRBJ2-7; weak D call: TRBD1 (5 bases). Looked up from germline, CDR1 is LGHNA and CDR2 is YNFKEQ. The CDR3 length is 13 residues. The CDR3 loop is CASSQAFRGPPNV. In nucleotides, the CDR3 is TGTGCCAGCAGCCAAGCTTTTAGGGGTCCACCGAACGTC.

In this sample, this clonotype turned up many times. V is TRBV3-1 and J is TRBJ1-1, with a tentative D call TRBD1 (5 bases). Deletions cut 1 base from V and 5 bases from J, with 8 bases between. The germline gives CDR1 LGHDT, CDR2 YNNKEL (reference sequence). This CDR3 is built from 13 residues. The CDR3 DNA is TGTGCCAGCAGCCAAGGTGCAGGGACTGAAGCTTTCTTT. The encoded protein is CASSQGAGTEAFF.

This clonotype appeared many times. J is TRBJ2-1 and V is TRBV5-6; TRBD2 aligns across 9 bases. The CDR3 is 15 residues long. V shed 4 bases, J shed 6 bases, and the junction held 8 bases outside the gene matches. Per the germline V gene, CDR1 is SGHDT and CDR2 is YYEEEE. The CDR3: CASSGGPSGTNEQFF. CDR3 DNA sequence: TGTGCCAGCAGCGGAGGCCCTAGCGGGACCAATGAGCAGTTCTTC.

The chain has TRBV5-6 and TRBJ2-1, with 7 bases aligning to TRBD2. CDR1 is SGHDT and CDR2 is YYEEEE in the germline V gene. This CDR3 comprises 17 residues. V trimming: 2 bases; J trimming: 4 bases; junction bases outside the gene matches: 12. The CDR3, as DNA: TGTGCCAGCAGCTTAACCCCTCACGGGGGAGGGTACAATGAGCAGTTCTTC. It is translated as CASSLTPHGGGYNEQFF.

This clonotype was observed many times. The DNA for the CDR3 is TGTGCCAGCAGCCTAGCGTCTGACGAGCAGTACGTC. Protein: CASSLASDEQYV. The chain uses TRBV12-3 or TRBV12-4 and TRBJ2-7; possible D gene TRBD2, 6 bases. CDR3 size: 12 residues. V was shortened by 6 bases and J by 5 bases, with 11 bases between the two germline ends.

There are a few counts of this clonotype. V and J are TRBV7-6 and TRBJ2-6, with no clear D. CDR1 and CDR2 from the germline V gene are SGHVS and FNYEAQ. V lost 5 bases and J 0 bases, leaving 11 bases between the germline ends. CDR3 length equals 16 residues. CDR3 in amino acids: CASSPRQSSGANVLTF. The DNA of the CDR3 is TGTGCCAGCAGCCCCAGGCAGAGCTCTGGGGCCAACGTCCTGACTTTC.

The table lists this clonotype with a few counts. This sequence joins TRBV4-1 and TRBJ1-5, with 10 nucleotides matching TRBD1. The junction had 4 bases not matched to a gene; V was cut back by 5 bases and J by 3 bases. Germline V gene lookup returns CDR1 MGHRA and CDR2 YSYEKL. The CDR3 sequence is 15 residues long. The CDR3 DNA follows: TGCGCCAGCAGCAGACAGGGGGCGAACAATCAGCCCCAGCATTTT. Translated: CASSRQGANNQPQHF.

The J gene is TRBJ2-1, the V gene TRBV2, with a possible D match to TRBD1 (6 bases). The CDR3 is 13 residues long. Germline V CDR1 and CDR2: SNHLY, FYNNEI. Trimming took 7 bases from V and 15 from J, leaving 22 bases between them. CDR3 amino acids: CASNSDSPPGPFF. CDR3 sequence (DNA): TGTGCCAGCAATTCGGACAGCCCCCCGGGGCCGTTCTTC.

This clonotype was found many times. This chain joins TRBV5-1 and TRBJ1-5; TRBD1 matches at 7 bases. CDR3 size: 15 residues. With V trimmed by 0 bases and J by 0 bases, 0 bases remained unmatched. Per the germline V gene, CDR1 is SGHRS and CDR2 is YFSETQ. CDR3 DNA sequence: TGCGCCAGCAGCTTGGGGGACAGTAGCAATCAGCCCCAGCATTTT. It translates to CASSLGDSSNQPQHF.

This chain connects TRBV10-2 to TRBJ2-5; possibly TRBD2 for D (5 bases). This CDR3 has 14 residues. Germline CDR1 reads WSHSY; CDR2 reads SAAADI. V lost 6 bases and J lost 5, with 16 bases in between. CDR3 sequence reads: CASRPGRTGETQYF. Written as DNA, the CDR3 is TGCGCCAGCAGACCCGGTCGAACGGGGGAGACCCAGTACTTC.

This chain links TRBV20-1 with TRBJ1-5, with 9 bases fitting TRBD1. From germline, CDR1 is DFQATT and CDR2 SNEGSKA (reference sequence). V dropped 6 bases and J dropped 7; count of bases not matched to a gene: 10. The CDR3 has 14 amino acids. CDR3 residues: CSARPTGGGQPQHF. The CDR3 nucleotides are TGCAGTGCCAGACCGACAGGGGGAGGGCAGCCCCAGCATTTT.